Following are 28 T cell receptor beta chains from one sample sequenced in a study of T cells after yellow fever vaccination. TCRdb ran MiXCR on the 5' RACE reads and lists one entry per CDR3 protein. The table shows some 600,000 distinct CDR3 sequences, with approximately 13% occurring only once. Specimen: PBMCs, collected on the day of the yellow fever booster vaccination. These receptors originate from a young man who received the YFV17D yellow fever vaccine.

The rearrangement links TRBV6-1 to TRBJ2-2, with TRBD2 identical over 7 bases. Germline-derived CDR1 and CDR2 are MNHNS and SASEGT. This CDR3 is 15 amino acids long. The V segment lost 6 bases and the J segment 8 bases; nucleotides outside the gene matches: 12. This CDR3 reads CASRRPAGSAGELFF. The CDR3, as DNA: TGTGCCAGCAGGCGTCCAGCGGGGTCTGCGGGGGAGCTGTTTTTT.

V is TRBV9 and J is TRBJ2-5, with 9 bases lining up with TRBD2. The V and J ends lost 4 bases and 0 bases, in that order; junction bases with no gene match: 10. This CDR3 is 17 amino acids long. Germline CDR1 reads SGDLS; CDR2 reads YYNGEE. The CDR3 protein is CASSSGLANSYQETQYF. The CDR3 nucleotides read TGTGCCAGCAGCTCCGGACTAGCGAACTCATACCAAGAGACCCAGTACTTC. Full variable domain (remainder filled in from reference TRBV9 and TRBJ2-5): DSGVTQTPKHLITATGQRVTLRCSPRSGDLSVYWYQQSLDQGLQFLIQYYNGEERAKGNILERFSAQQFPDLHSELNLSSLELGDSALYFCASSSGLANSYQETQYFGPGTRLLVL.

V usage is TRBV7-2 and J usage is TRBJ1-2; TRBD1 agrees at 7 bases. Trimming removed 1 base from V and 2 bases from J; junction bases left unmatched: 10. Germline assignment: CDR1 SGHTA and CDR2 FQGNSA. The CDR3 is made up of 17 amino acids. As DNA, the CDR3 is TGTGCCAGCAGCTTAGGGGGTAGGGGGCAGACAAACTATGGCTACACCTTC. Its translation: CASSLGGRGQTNYGYTF.

The chain couples TRBV29-1 to TRBJ2-1; 7 nucleotides line up with TRBD2. The CDR3 covers 16 residues. Germline V gene sequence: CDR1 SQVTM, CDR2 ANQGSEA. V gave up 7 bases and J gave up 7 bases; unmatched junction bases: 19. The CDR3 DNA is TGCAGCGGCGCTTACTTAAAGCGGGATGGGTTGAATGAGCAGTTCTTC. Its translation: CSGAYLKRDGLNEQFF.

This chain uses TRBV4-3 with TRBJ1-5; D gene ambiguous. V gave up 1 base and J gave up 0 bases, with 16 bases separating them. The germline V gene has CDR1 LGHNA and CDR2 YSLEER. The CDR3 is 18 residues long. DNA for the CDR3: TGCGCCAGCAGCCAAGTAGTCAGCGGACCCAGTAGCAATCAGCCCCAGCATTTT. Translated, it gives CASSQVVSGPSSNQPQHF.

This chain uses TRBV7-3 with TRBJ2-4, with D possibly matching TRBD2 (6 bases). This CDR3 spans 14 amino acids. Per germline, CDR1 SGHTA and CDR2 FQGTGA. V lost 1 base and J 7 bases, leaving 11 bases between the germline ends. CDR3 loop: CASSLKEGRNIQYF. The CDR3, as DNA: TGTGCCAGCAGCTTAAAGGAGGGAAGGAACATTCAGTACTTC.

The gene calls are TRBV29-1 and TRBJ2-2; the D is unclear. This CDR3 has 11 amino acids. Trimming shortened V by 4 bases and J by 3 bases, and 3 bases separated the two germline ends. The V gene's germline CDR1 is SQVTM and CDR2 ANQGSEA. The CDR3 DNA reads TGCAGCGTTGCTGACACCGGGGAGCTGTTTTTT. Amino acids: CSVADTGELFF.

The J gene is TRBJ2-7, the V gene TRBV7-9; 11 nucleotides match TRBD2. CDR3 length equals 16 residues. The J segment lost 6 bases and the V segment lost 7 bases, leaving 14 bases of the junction unmatched. Germline CDR1 SEHNR, CDR2 FQNEAQ (reference sequence). The CDR3 reads CASNHLAGGPSGEQYF. The CDR3 DNA follows: TGTGCCAGCAACCATCTAGCGGGAGGCCCCTCGGGCGAGCAGTACTTC. Filled out from reference TRBV7-9 and TRBJ2-7, the complete variable domain reads DTGVSQNPRHKITKRGQNVTFRCDPISEHNRLYWYRQTLGQGPEFLTYFQNEAQLEKSRLLSDRFSAERPKGSFSTLEIQRTEQGDSAMYLCASNHLAGGPSGEQYFGPGTRLTVT.

The chain couples TRBV7-8 to TRBJ1-5; no firm D call. V dropped 5 bases and J dropped 0 bases, with 14 bases sitting between them. Germline values: CDR1 SGHVS, CDR2 FQNEAQ. The CDR3 extends over 16 amino acids. The CDR3 DNA reads TGTGCCAGCAGCAAAAACGGGGAAAATAGCAATCAGCCCCAGCATTTT. Translated: CASSKNGENSNQPQHF.

This rearrangement joins TRBV12-3 or TRBV12-4 to TRBJ2-1; either TRBD1 or TRBD2 may fit D (5 bases each). This CDR3 is built from 15 residues. Trimming pared 8 bases from V and 4 bases from J, leaving 18 bases between. The CDR3 reads CASPVPGTPYNEQFF. The CDR3 nucleotides read TGTGCCAGCCCTGTGCCGGGGACGCCGTACAATGAGCAGTTCTTC.

The chain recombines TRBV6-5 with TRBJ2-6; D is unclear. The CDR3 length is 18 residues. Trimming pared 0 bases from V and 1 base from J, leaving 13 bases between. Germline CDR1 and CDR2: MNHEY and SVGAGI. The CDR3 DNA reads TGTGCCAGCAGTTACTCGCAAACCCCAGGTTCTGGGGCCAACGTCCTGACTTTC. Translated, it gives CASSYSQTPGSGANVLTF.

The rearrangement uses TRBV13 and TRBJ2-5; 8 nucleotides align to TRBD2. CDR1 is PRHDT, CDR2 FYEKMQ, per germline (reference sequence). The CDR3 runs 18 residues. With V trimmed by 2 bases and J by 0 bases, 11 bases remained unmatched. The CDR3 is CASSLRVVIAGYQETQYF. For the CDR3, the DNA is TGTGCCAGCAGCTTAAGGGTGGTGATAGCGGGATACCAAGAGACCCAGTACTTC.

The chain couples TRBV10-3 to TRBJ1-5; D may be TRBD1 (5 bases). Trimming removed 11 bases at V and 3 bases at J, with 17 bases between. The CDR3 is made up of 14 amino acids. CDR1 and CDR2 from the germline V gene are ENHRY and SYGVKD. The CDR3 DNA follows: TGTGCCTCCCAAGGGGATGGGTACAATCAGCCCCAGCATTTT. The encoded protein is CASQGDGYNQPQHF.

The chain links TRBV18 to TRBJ2-3, with 8 bases aligning to TRBD2. The CDR3 covers 17 residues. Germline assignment: CDR1 KGHSH and CDR2 LQKENI. Trimming cost V 5 bases and J 4 bases; bases outside gene matches: 14. CDR3 coding DNA: TGTGCCAGCTCAGCAAAACTAGCGGCCCTGGGGGCAGATACGCAGTATTTT. Its protein is CASSAKLAALGADTQYF.

This clonotype was found many times. The chain joins TRBV7-8 to TRBJ2-1, with D perhaps matching TRBD1 (5 bases). Between the trimmed V and J ends, which lost 2 bases and 6 bases, there was a span of 14 bases. CDR1 SGHVS and CDR2 FQNEAQ come from the germline V gene. The CDR3 runs 15 residues. CDR3: CASSLRLKRGNEQFF. The CDR3 bases are TGTGCCAGCAGCTTAAGACTGAAAAGGGGCAATGAGCAGTTCTTC.

This clonotype occurred many times. The chain has TRBV12-3 or TRBV12-4 and TRBJ1-2; the D gene is possibly TRBD1 (6 bases). The CDR3 is made up of 13 amino acids. The ends were cut back, 5 bases at V and 2 bases at J, with 9 bases in the middle. Here the CDR3 reads CASSGGQNYGYTF. For the CDR3, the DNA is TGTGCCAGCAGTGGGGGGCAGAACTATGGCTACACCTTC.

The chain combines TRBV10-1 with TRBJ2-5, with D hard to call. Looked up from germline, CDR1 is WNHNN and CDR2 is SYGVQD (reference sequence). CDR3 length: 13 residues. V shed 2 bases and J shed 4 bases, with 8 bases lying between them. CDR3 residues: CASSERVGETQYF. CDR3 coding DNA: TGCGCCAGCAGTGAGAGGGTGGGAGAGACCCAGTACTTC.

The rearrangement joins TRBV6-5 to TRBJ1-1; 7 nucleotides agree with TRBD1. V lost 5 bases, J lost 6 bases, and 12 bases stayed unmatched. Germline assignment: CDR1 MNHEY and CDR2 SVGAGI. The CDR3 is 15 residues long. CDR3 DNA: TGTGCCAGCAGTCACAGGGACAGTGTGAAAGCTGAAGCTTTCTTT. It yields the protein CASSHRDSVKAEAFF.

A few counts support this clonotype. The chain links TRBV20-1 to TRBJ2-1; D is unclear. CDR3 length: 14 amino acids. Per the germline V gene, CDR1 is DFQATT and CDR2 is SNEGSKA (reference sequence). V lost 7 bases and J lost 3, with 16 bases in between. CDR3 sequence (DNA): TGCAGTGGGAACGTCAGGTTTAACTACAATGAGCAGTTCTTC. This translates into CSGNVRFNYNEQFF.

Ten or more counts support this clonotype. The chain combines TRBV5-6 with TRBJ2-5; 7 nucleotides align to TRBD1. CDR3 size: 11 residues. The V and J ends lost 2 bases and 13 bases, in that order; junction bases with no gene match: 5. Germline V CDR1 and CDR2: SGHDT, YYEEEE. DNA for the CDR3: TGTGCCAGCAGCTTCACAGGGGCCAGGTACTTC. Protein product: CASSFTGARYF. Using reference TRBV5-6 and TRBJ2-5 for the parts outside the CDR3, the full variable domain is DAGVTQSPTHLIKTRGQQVTLRCSPKSGHDTVSWYQQALGQGPQFIFQYYEEEERQRGNFPDRFSGHQFPNYSSELNVNALLLGDSALYLCASSFTGARYFGPGTRLLVL.

This clonotype was counted at least ten times. The chain has TRBV29-1 and TRBJ1-2, with D maybe TRBD1 (5 bases). Germline V lookup: CDR1 SQVTM, CDR2 ANQGSEA. V shed 2 bases and J shed 0 bases, with 10 bases lying between them. This CDR3 comprises 14 residues. CDR3: CSVENDRPNYGYTF. The CDR3 bases are TGCAGCGTTGAAAATGACAGACCTAACTATGGCTACACCTTC.

J is TRBJ2-7 and V is TRBV6-2 or TRBV6-3, with D hard to call. Germline V gene sequence: CDR1 MNHEY, CDR2 SVGEGT. The CDR3 is 15 residues long. The V gene lost 6 bases and the J gene lost 0 bases, with 15 bases spanning the gap. CDR3 DNA: TGTGCCAGCAGAAAGGGTCAGGTGAGCTCCTACGAGCAGTACTTC. This codes for CASRKGQVSSYEQYF.

In this sample, this clonotype turned up a few times. The V and J genes are TRBV9 and TRBJ2-3; no firm D call. Germline CDR1 is SGDLS and CDR2 is YYNGEE. The germline V and J ends were trimmed by 0 bases and 2 bases, with 10 bases remaining between them. The CDR3 sequence is 15 residues long. The CDR3 sequence: CASSVGTLYTDTQYF. CDR3 sequence (DNA): TGTGCCAGCAGCGTAGGTACGCTTTACACAGATACGCAGTATTTT.

This clonotype showed up just a few times. This chain uses TRBV29-1 with TRBJ2-2; D unresolved. Germline CDR1 reads SQVTM; CDR2 reads ANQGSEA. This CDR3 is built from 14 residues. Trimming cost V 4 bases and J 9 bases, with 18 bases left between them. The CDR3 bases are TGCAGCGTTGCCCGGGCCTCAACCGTCAGGGAGCTGTTTTTT. Translated: CSVARASTVRELFF.

This clonotype was seen a few times. The chain combines TRBV3-1 with TRBJ1-6; TRBD1 agrees at 9 bases. The V and J ends lost 5 bases and 8 bases, in that order; junction bases with no gene match: 4. Germline V gene data show CDR1 as LGHDT and CDR2 as YNNKEL (reference sequence). CDR3 length: 14 amino acids. CDR3 protein: CASSSTGGDSPLHF. DNA for the CDR3: TGTGCCAGCAGCTCGACAGGGGGAGATTCACCCCTCCACTTT.

This clonotype was seen only a few times. The rearrangement joins TRBV29-1 to TRBJ2-1, with D perhaps matching TRBD2 (5 bases). Germline V lookup: CDR1 SQVTM, CDR2 ANQGSEA. The CDR3 sequence is 11 residues long. With 0 bases removed from V and 15 bases from J, the gap between germline ends came to 12 bases. The CDR3 protein is CSVEDVPSLFF. The DNA of the CDR3 is TGCAGCGTTGAAGATGTGCCTAGCTTGTTCTTC.

This clonotype turned up a few times. The chain is built from TRBV10-3 and TRBJ2-2, with D uncertain. Germline lookup yields CDR1 ENHRY and CDR2 SYGVKD. V dropped 7 bases and J dropped 8 bases, with 14 bases sitting between them. The CDR3 is made up of 13 amino acids. CDR3 residues: CAITVDPRGELFF. For the CDR3, the DNA is TGTGCCATCACCGTCGATCCCAGGGGGGAGCTGTTTTTT.

CDR3: CASSLAPGAIIGELFF. DNA for the CDR3: TGCGCCAGCAGCTTGGCTCCGGGGGCAATCATCGGGGAGCTGTTTTTT. This chain links TRBV5-1 with TRBJ2-2; perhaps D is TRBD1 or TRBD2 (6 bases each). Germline V CDR1 and CDR2: SGHRS, YFSETQ. Trimming pared 0 bases from V and 7 bases from J, leaving 16 bases between. This CDR3 contains 16 residues.